This entry lists 2 T cell receptor beta chains sequenced from one sample in a study of T cells in women clearing cervical HPV infection. TCRdb's copy holds only in-frame clones and misses some; the assay was immunoSEQ multiplex PCR. Its table lists roughly 30,000 clones. Sample: blood buffy coat. These TCRs come from a woman between 18 and 75 years old with a cervical HPV16 infection that either progressed to CIN3+ or cleared (not recorded which).

About this clone: The sequenced fragment ends 3 residues before the CDR3 boundary, so the rest is inferred from the germline J gene. This chain connects TRBV2 to TRBJ2-3; 7 bases fit TRBD2. The germline CDR1 and CDR2 sequences are SNHLY and FYNNEI. This CDR3 has 14 amino acids. Here the CDR3 reads CASSESPGGETQYF. The CDR3 DNA, read in part, is TGTGCCAGCAGTGAAAGTCCTGGGGGGGAGACG.

Turning to this clone: The read finishes 3 residues shy of the CDR3 end, and the germline J gene is used to complete it. The chain has TRBV7-2 and TRBJ1-1; D remains unclear. The length of the CDR3 is 14 residues. Trimming took 1 base from V and 4 from J, leaving 10 bases between them. CDR1 and CDR2 from the germline V gene are SGHTA and FQGNSA. Here the CDR3 reads CASSLVQEVTEAFF. The part of the CDR3 DNA that was read is TGTGCCAGCAGCTTAGTCCAGGAGGTCACTGAA.